This T cell receptor (beta chain) was obtained from a study of blood T cell repertoires in COVID-19. Study in general: Samples of COVID-19 (acute and convalescent) were obtained from the United States, Italy and Spain. PBMCs, B-cell-depleted T cells, or T cells provided the cDNA or gDNA that made up the material.

Original data processing: It was from reference gene primer amplification that nucleated cell counts were estimated. Profiling relied on immunoSEQ multiplex PCR, and the TCRdb table lists in-frame clones only, not all of them. The V and J calls and clone size are taken from that table; D and trimming were inferred from the DNA. The data hold just over 250,000 clones, with 88% observed a single time. V lost 1 base, J lost 6 bases, and 6 bases lay in between. CDR3 length equals 12 residues. In germline, CDR1 is MNHEY, CDR2 SVGEGT. The sequencing input was peripheral blood. The TCR was taken from a man aged 60 to 75 who had recovered from COVID-19. The rearrangement uses TRBV6-2 or TRBV6-3 and TRBJ1-1; D not certain. CDR3 loop: CASSYLRAEAFF. CDR3 sequence (DNA): TGTGCCAGCAGTTACTTGCGCGCTGAAGCTTTCTTT.